These T cell receptor beta chains were read from a single sample in a study of beta chain features in type 1 diabetes. Profiled with immunoSEQ multiplex PCR; TCRdb holds only in-frame clones, not every one. The profile covers around 280,000 clones, with approximately 16% appearing a single time and roughly 0.015% taken by the ten largest. Sequences were obtained from naive CD4+ T cells from blood. The receptor set was obtained from a man aged 18 to 35 with type 1 diabetes. CDR3s include the opening cysteine and the closing phenylalanine or tryptophan. Each record gives: V gene, clone size, J gene, D gene, CDR3 length, CDR3 DNA, CDR3 protein. A D gene is named only where the DNA matches it firmly. Size values are once, few and many counts, or a class for expanded clones, and some rows have none.

V: TRBV6-1
size: few
J: TRBJ2-2
D: TRBD2
length: 16
DNA: TGTGCCAGCAGTGGTACTAGCGGGAGTCGGACCGGGGAGCTGTTTTTT
CDR3: CASSGTSGSRTGELFF

V: TRBV14
size: few
J: TRBJ1-1
D: TRBD1
length: 15
DNA: TGTGCCAGCAGCCTTGGGGACAGCGGGTCCACTGAAGCTTTCTTT
CDR3: CASSLGDSGSTEAFF

V: TRBV5-1
size: -
J: TRBJ1-4
D: -
length: 15
DNA: TGCGCCAGCAGCTTGGCCACAGGGTGGGGTGAAAAACTGTTTTTT
CDR3: CASSLATGWGEKLFF

V: TRBV9
size: few
J: TRBJ2-2
D: TRBD2
length: 16
DNA: TGTGCCAGCAGCGTAGGTAGCGGGAGAGGCACCGGGGAGCTGTTTTTT
CDR3: CASSVGSGRGTGELFF

V: TRBV7-2
size: few
J: TRBJ2-5
D: -
length: 12
DNA: TGTGCCAGCAGCTTAATGGAGGAGACCCAGTACTTC
CDR3: CASSLMEETQYF

V: TRBV28
size: -
J: TRBJ2-4
D: TRBD1
length: 16
DNA: TGTGCCAGCAGTCCGCCGGGACAGGGAGCCAAAAACATTCAGTACTTC
CDR3: CASSPPGQGAKNIQYF

V: TRBV19
size: -
J: TRBJ1-2
D: -
length: 15
DNA: TGTGCCAGTAGTCTTCATGCCGGGGCTAACTATGGCTACACCTTC
CDR3: CASSLHAGANYGYTF

V: TRBV18
size: -
J: TRBJ1-5
D: TRBD1
length: 15
DNA: TGTGCCAGCTCACCGGCCGGGACAGTTAATCAGCCCCAGCATTTT
CDR3: CASSPAGTVNQPQHF

V: TRBV5-1
size: -
J: TRBJ2-1
D: -
length: 13
DNA: TGCGCCAGCAGCTTGATATACGGGTCAGAGCAGTTCTTC
CDR3: CASSLIYGSEQFF

V: TRBV7-9
size: -
J: TRBJ1-5
D: -
length: 13
DNA: TGTGCCAGCAGCTCCCAGGGTAATCAGCCCCAGCATTTT
CDR3: CASSSQGNQPQHF

V: TRBV19
size: -
J: TRBJ2-7
D: -
length: 16
DNA: TGTGCCAGTAGTATACGATGGGCGGGAAACTGGGACGAGCAGTACTTC
CDR3: CASSIRWAGNWDEQYF

V: TRBV15
size: -
J: TRBJ2-2
D: -
length: 16
DNA: TGTGCCACCTCGGGATTGGGTGGGCCGGGCACCGGGGAGCTGTTTTTT
CDR3: CATSGLGGPGTGELFF

V: TRBV7-9
size: few
J: TRBJ2-7
D: TRBD1
length: 14
DNA: TGTGCCAGCAGCCTCCGGGACAGCTCCTACGAGCAGTACTTC
CDR3: CASSLRDSSYEQYF

V: TRBV7-9
size: -
J: TRBJ1-1
D: -
length: 14
DNA: TGTGCCAGCAGCTACGAGGGCGCGACCACTGAAGCTTTCTTT
CDR3: CASSYEGATTEAFF

V: TRBV2
size: -
J: TRBJ1-5
D: -
length: 14
DNA: TGTGCCAGCAGTGGGCAGGGGAGGGGACAGCCCCAGCATTTT
CDR3: CASSGQGRGQPQHF

V: TRBV7-8
size: -
J: TRBJ1-2
D: -
length: 13
DNA: TGTGCCAGCAGCTTCGCCAGGGACTATGGCTACACCTTC
CDR3: CASSFARDYGYTF

V: TRBV28
size: few
J: TRBJ1-2
D: TRBD1
length: 16
DNA: TGTGCCAGCAGTCTCTATTCAGGGGGAGCAAACTATGGCTACACCTTC
CDR3: CASSLYSGGANYGYTF

V: TRBV4-3
size: -
J: TRBJ1-2
D: -
length: 15
DNA: TGCGCCAGCAGCCAAGGGTCCCGGGGTAACTATGGCTACACCTTC
CDR3: CASSQGSRGNYGYTF

V: TRBV11-2
size: -
J: TRBJ2-7
D: TRBD1
length: 18
DNA: TGTGCCAGCAGCTTTCGGCCGGTGAAACGGGACAGGGCCTACGAGCAGTACTTC
CDR3: CASSFRPVKRDRAYEQYF

V: TRBV29-1
size: -
J: TRBJ2-7
D: -
length: 12
DNA: TGCAGCGTTGTGCTGGACAGATACGAGCAGTACTTC
CDR3: CSVVLDRYEQYF

V: TRBV29-1
size: few
J: TRBJ1-1
D: TRBD1
length: 13
DNA: TGCAGCGCGGGACGGGGACAGGGACCTGAAGCTTTCTTT
CDR3: CSAGRGQGPEAFF

V: TRBV29-1
size: -
J: TRBJ1-4
D: -
length: 11
DNA: TGCAGCGTTGATCTGGGGCGGGAAAGGCGCTTT
CDR3: CSVDLGRERRF

V: TRBV6-7
size: few
J: TRBJ2-7
D: TRBD2
length: 14
DNA: TGTGCCAGCAACCAACCCGTGAGGACTAGCGAGCAGTACTTC
CDR3: CASNQPVRTSEQYF

V: TRBV4-1
size: few
J: TRBJ1-4
D: -
length: 13
DNA: TGCGCCAGCAGTGGGACCAGGGGTGAAAAACTGTTTTTT
CDR3: CASSGTRGEKLFF

V: TRBV19
size: few
J: TRBJ1-2
D: -
length: 13
DNA: TGTGCCAGTAGTACGGGTTCAGGGTATGGCTACACCTTC
CDR3: CASSTGSGYGYTF

V: TRBV4-1
size: -
J: TRBJ2-1
D: TRBD2
length: 15
DNA: TGCGCCAGCAGCCAGCTGGGACTAGCAAACAATGAGCAGTTCTTC
CDR3: CASSQLGLANNEQFF

V: TRBV5-1
size: -
J: TRBJ2-2
D: TRBD2
length: 18
DNA: TGCGCCAGCAGCTTGGGACCGCCGGGACTAGGTCTCTCAGGGGAGCTGTTTTTT
CDR3: CASSLGPPGLGLSGELFF

V: TRBV18
size: few
J: TRBJ2-1
D: -
length: 15
DNA: TGTGCCAGCTCACCGACCTCGGACACCTACAATGAGCAGTTCTTC
CDR3: CASSPTSDTYNEQFF

V: TRBV28
size: few
J: TRBJ2-5
D: -
length: 14
DNA: TGTGCCAGCAGTTTCTGGGGGCGAGGACAGACCCAGTACTTC
CDR3: CASSFWGRGQTQYF

V: TRBV28
size: few
J: TRBJ2-5
D: -
length: 14
DNA: TGTGCCAGCAGACGAACGGGACTTAAAGAGACCCAGTACTTC
CDR3: CASRRTGLKETQYF

V: TRBV27
size: few
J: TRBJ2-1
D: TRBD2
length: 14
DNA: TGTGCCAGCAGTCCGGAGCGGGGGGGCCGTGAGCAGTTCTTC
CDR3: CASSPERGGREQFF

V: TRBV15
size: few
J: TRBJ2-5
D: TRBD2
length: 16
DNA: TGTGCCACCAGCAGAGGGGCTAGCGGGAGCATGGAGACCCAGTACTTC
CDR3: CATSRGASGSMETQYF

V: TRBV6-4
size: -
J: TRBJ2-7
D: -
length: 13
DNA: TGTGCCAGCAGTCTGACAGACTCCTACGAGCAGTACTTC
CDR3: CASSLTDSYEQYF

V: TRBV4-3
size: -
J: TRBJ1-3
D: TRBD1
length: 16
DNA: TGCGCCAGCAGCCAAGGAGGGGGCTACTCTGGAAACACCATATATTTT
CDR3: CASSQGGGYSGNTIYF

V: TRBV12-5
size: few
J: TRBJ1-1
D: TRBD1
length: 13
DNA: TGTGCTAGTGGTTGGGGGACAGGGTCTGAAGCTTTCTTT
CDR3: CASGWGTGSEAFF

V: TRBV7-9
size: -
J: TRBJ2-3
D: TRBD2
length: 14
DNA: TGTGCCAGCTCCTGGGGGGGGAGCACAGATACGCAGTATTTT
CDR3: CASSWGGSTDTQYF

V: TRBV27
size: few
J: TRBJ1-5
D: -
length: 19
DNA: TGTGCCAGCAGAAGATACTCCATTGGGGAGGGTCTTAGCAATCAGCCCCAGCATTTT
CDR3: CASRRYSIGEGLSNQPQHF

V: TRBV27
size: -
J: TRBJ1-2
D: TRBD1
length: 15
DNA: TGTGCCAGCAGTTCCTACCGGGACAGGGGTTATGGCTACACCTTC
CDR3: CASSSYRDRGYGYTF

V: TRBV28
size: few
J: TRBJ1-2
D: -
length: 12
DNA: TGTGCCAGCAGTCCTCCTTATTATGGCTACACCTTC
CDR3: CASSPPYYGYTF

V: TRBV18
size: -
J: TRBJ2-5
D: -
length: 15
DNA: TGTGCCAGCTCACCACGTGGGACTCTACAAGAGACCCAGTACTTC
CDR3: CASSPRGTLQETQYF